This T cell receptor (beta chain) was captured by sequencing in a study of blood T cell repertoires in COVID-19. Study background: Spain, Italy and the United States supplied samples that represented acute and convalescent COVID-19.

Self-reported history from a screening survey and questionnaire set each donor's cohort. Sequenced by immunoSEQ multiplex PCR; TCRdb stores in-frame clones only, minus some. Counted here are fewer than 350,000 clones, over 75% occurring once; the ten biggest clones make up approximately 1%. The table lists this clone with a few counts. The V end was cut by 1 base, the J end by 8 bases, with 8 bases between. This CDR3 has 12 residues. The germline V gene has CDR1 MDHEN and CDR2 SYDVKM. The rearrangement joins TRBV28 to TRBJ1-2; TRBD1 might be the D (5 bases). The sequence came from a woman in her 30s who had recovered from COVID-19. The specimen sequenced was PBMCs or T cells enriched from blood (not recorded which). In DNA, the CDR3 is TGTGCCAGCAGTTTATTTGACAGAGGCTACACCTTC. It encodes CASSLFDRGYTF.